A selection of T cell receptor beta chains follows, all from one sample in a study of cytomegalovirus exposure and HLA in healthy donors. The table came from immunoSEQ multiplex PCR; TCRdb's copy has only in-frame clones and leaves some out. The sample records about 240,000 clones, approximately 81% being singletons. Material for sequencing was PBMCs. The receptors were gathered from a woman between 55 and 75 years old in good health and CMV-seropositive. Each CDR3 is given with its conserved first and last residue. D genes are given only for firm matches. A clone size is listed for some rows: how often the clone was seen (once, few, many), or a class if it is expanded.

D: TRBD1; V: TRBV9; J: TRBJ1-2; size: NA; DNA: TGTGCCAGCAGCGGACAGGGTGTTGGCTACACCTTC; CDR3: CASSGQGVGYTF
D: TRBD1; V: TRBV10-2; J: TRBJ2-3; size: NA; DNA: TGCGCCAGCAGTGAAGGGACAGGATCAGGCCTATTGAGCACAGATACGCAGTATTTT; CDR3: CASSEGTGSGLLSTDTQYF
D: TRBD1; V: TRBV28; J: TRBJ1-2; size: NA; DNA: TGTGCCAGCAGAACACCCCCGGGACAGGGGGCTTATGGCTACACCTTC; CDR3: CASRTPPGQGAYGYTF
D: TRBD2; V: TRBV6-1; J: TRBJ2-4; size: NA; DNA: TGTGCCAGCAGTCAAGTGGGAGGGTTGAACTTAGTAATAGCCAAAAACATTCAGTACTTC; CDR3: CASSQVGGLNLVIAKNIQYF
D: NA; V: TRBV28; J: TRBJ1-2; size: NA; DNA: TGTGCCAGCTACAGGGTCATGGATGGCTACACCTTC; CDR3: CASYRVMDGYTF
D: NA; V: TRBV19; J: TRBJ1-5; size: NA; DNA: TGTGCCAGTAGTATCTGGGCAGCCACAAGTAATCAGCCCCAGCATTTT; CDR3: CASSIWAATSNQPQHF
D: TRBD2; V: TRBV14; J: TRBJ2-5; size: NA; DNA: TGTGCCAGCAGCCAAGGAAGACTAGCCGCGGAGACCCAGTACTTC; CDR3: CASSQGRLAAETQYF
D: NA; V: TRBV7-9; J: TRBJ1-2; size: NA; DNA: TGTGCCAGCAGCTTAGTTGGGGAGGGCCCCTCTAACTATGGCTACACCTTC; CDR3: CASSLVGEGPSNYGYTF
D: NA; V: TRBV13; J: TRBJ2-7; size: NA; DNA: TGTGCCAGCAGCCCCGGGGGAGTCGAGCAGTACTTC; CDR3: CASSPGGVEQYF
D: NA; V: TRBV19; J: TRBJ1-1; size: NA; DNA: TGTGCCAGTAAGGGTTCGGGGACTGAAGCTTTCTTT; CDR3: CASKGSGTEAFF
D: NA; V: TRBV5-1; J: TRBJ2-1; size: NA; DNA: TGCGCCAGCAGCTCCGGGTTACTAAGAGGGAATGAGCAGTTCTTC; CDR3: CASSSGLLRGNEQFF
D: TRBD2; V: TRBV7-9; J: TRBJ2-2; size: few; DNA: TGTTCCAGCAGCACCGAGCTAGCGGTCGCGAACACCGGGGAGCTGTTTTTT; CDR3: CSSSTELAVANTGELFF
D: TRBD1; V: TRBV5-1; J: TRBJ2-3; size: NA; DNA: TGCGCCAGCAGCTCGGGACAGAGCACAGATACGCAGTATTTT; CDR3: CASSSGQSTDTQYF
D: NA; V: TRBV7-9; J: TRBJ2-1; size: few; DNA: TGTGCCATCAAGGTTAGCGGATCCTACAATGAGCAGTTCTTC; CDR3: CAIKVSGSYNEQFF
D: TRBD2; V: TRBV4-1; J: TRBJ2-1; size: NA; DNA: TGCGCCAGCACCTCCCCCGGGAGGTCCCACAATGAGCAGTTCTTC; CDR3: CASTSPGRSHNEQFF
D: NA; V: TRBV5-1; J: TRBJ1-1; size: NA; DNA: TGCGCCAGCAGCTCACAGGTGAACACTGAAGCTTTCTTT; CDR3: CASSSQVNTEAFF
D: NA; V: TRBV15; J: TRBJ1-1; size: NA; DNA: TGTGCCACCAGCCAGAGGGCTGAAGCTTTCTTT; CDR3: CATSQRAEAFF
D: TRBD1; V: TRBV5-1; J: TRBJ1-1; size: NA; DNA: TGCGCCAGCAGCTTGGCCGTAGGACAGGGGAACACTGAAGCTTTCTTT; CDR3: CASSLAVGQGNTEAFF
D: NA; V: TRBV7-9; J: TRBJ1-1; size: few; DNA: TGTGCCAGCAGCTTACCCCCAGGCCTGAACACTGAAGCTTTCTTT; CDR3: CASSLPPGLNTEAFF
D: TRBD1; V: TRBV29-1; J: TRBJ2-3; size: NA; DNA: TGCAGCGTTGAAGACCGGGACAGGGGAGCTAGCACAGATACGCAGTATTTT; CDR3: CSVEDRDRGASTDTQYF
D: NA; V: TRBV6-5; J: TRBJ1-4; size: NA; DNA: TGTGCCAGCAGTAGGAGGGGTTTTTTTGAAAAACTGTTTTTT; CDR3: CASSRRGFFEKLFF
D: TRBD2; V: TRBV27; J: TRBJ2-1; size: NA; DNA: TGTGCCAGCAATACAGGACTAGCGGGAGCAGAGGAGCAGTTCTTC; CDR3: CASNTGLAGAEEQFF
D: NA; V: TRBV7-9; J: TRBJ1-4; size: NA; DNA: TGTGCCAGCAGCTTATCGGGGGAAAAACTGTTTTTT; CDR3: CASSLSGEKLFF
D: NA; V: TRBV18; J: TRBJ2-7; size: NA; DNA: TGTGCCAGCTCTCCATCGGGGGAGCAGTACTTC; CDR3: CASSPSGEQYF
D: TRBD2; V: TRBV28; J: TRBJ2-1; size: NA; DNA: TGTGCCAGCACCCCTAGCGGGAGTGGTCACAATGAGCAGTTCTTC; CDR3: CASTPSGSGHNEQFF
D: TRBD1; V: TRBV5-4; J: TRBJ1-6; size: NA; DNA: TGTGCCAGCAGCTTGAAAGGGGGCCTTCCCTATTCACCCCTCCACTTT; CDR3: CASSLKGGLPYSPLHF
D: NA; V: TRBV21-1; J: TRBJ2-7; size: NA; DNA: TGTGCCAGCAGCAAAGATCGCGGCTACGAGCAGTACTTC; CDR3: CASSKDRGYEQYF
D: TRBD2; V: TRBV5-6; J: TRBJ2-7; size: few; DNA: TGTGCCAGCAGCATAGGAGCGGGAGGGCCCTCCTCCTACGAGCAGTACTTC; CDR3: CASSIGAGGPSSYEQYF
D: TRBD1; V: TRBV4-1; J: TRBJ1-1; size: NA; DNA: TGCGCCAGCAGCCGACAGGGGACAGTGAACACTGAAGCTTTCTTT; CDR3: CASSRQGTVNTEAFF
D: TRBD1; V: TRBV5-1; J: TRBJ2-7; size: NA; DNA: TGCGCCAGCATGCTCTACGGACAGGGGGGTTCCGAGCAGTACTTC; CDR3: CASMLYGQGGSEQYF
D: NA; V: TRBV7-8; J: TRBJ2-2; size: NA; DNA: TGTGCCAGCAGCCTTTACAGGGACACCGGGGAGCTGTTTTTT; CDR3: CASSLYRDTGELFF
D: NA; V: TRBV2; J: TRBJ1-5; size: NA; DNA: TGTGCCAGCAGTGACAGGGTTGGGAATCAGCCCCAGCATTTT; CDR3: CASSDRVGNQPQHF
D: NA; V: TRBV5-5; J: TRBJ2-1; size: once; DNA: TGTGCCAGCAGCGGTCCTCACTATGAGCAGTTCTTC; CDR3: CASSGPHYEQFF
D: TRBD1; V: TRBV28; J: TRBJ1-2; size: NA; DNA: TGTGCCAGCAGTCCGGGACAGGGATGGGGCTACACCTTC; CDR3: CASSPGQGWGYTF
D: NA; V: TRBV12-5; J: TRBJ2-6; size: NA; DNA: TGTGCTAGTGGTGCGATCTCTGGGGCCAACGTCCTGACTTTC; CDR3: CASGAISGANVLTF
D: TRBD1; V: TRBV7-9; J: TRBJ2-7; size: NA; DNA: TGTGCCAGCAGAAGACAGGGGTTCAACGAGCAGTACTTC; CDR3: CASRRQGFNEQYF
D: NA; V: TRBV5-1; J: TRBJ1-1; size: NA; DNA: TGCGCCAGCAGCTTGGTAGGGAGAGCTGAAGCTTTCTTT; CDR3: CASSLVGRAEAFF
D: TRBD1; V: TRBV7-9; J: TRBJ1-1; size: NA; DNA: TGTGCCAGCAGCTCGGGACAGGGTAACACTGAAGCTTTCTTT; CDR3: CASSSGQGNTEAFF
D: NA; V: TRBV11-2; J: TRBJ2-7; size: NA; DNA: TGTGCCGGCAGCTTAGCAGGGACTTCCTACGAGCAGTACTTC; CDR3: CAGSLAGTSYEQYF
D: NA; V: TRBV14; J: TRBJ1-1; size: NA; DNA: TGTGCCAGCAGCCAAGAAGGTCGTGGGCTAAACACTGAAGCTTTCTTT; CDR3: CASSQEGRGLNTEAFF
D: TRBD2; V: TRBV18; J: TRBJ2-1; size: NA; DNA: TGTGCCAGCTCACCCTGGACTAGCGGGTCCAATGAGCAGTTCTTC; CDR3: CASSPWTSGSNEQFF
D: TRBD1; V: TRBV10-3; J: TRBJ1-4; size: NA; DNA: TGTGCCATCAGTGGACAGGGGGCAACTAATGAAAAACTGTTTTTT; CDR3: CAISGQGATNEKLFF
D: NA; V: TRBV5-5; J: TRBJ1-2; size: NA; DNA: TGTGCCAGCAGCTCGGAGATGGCCGGGAAGATTAACTATGGCTACACCTTC; CDR3: CASSSEMAGKINYGYTF
D: TRBD1; V: TRBV7-9; J: TRBJ1-2; size: NA; DNA: TGTTCCAGCAGCCCGGGACAGGGTGATGGCTACACCTTC; CDR3: CSSSPGQGDGYTF
D: TRBD1; V: TRBV5-6; J: TRBJ2-5; size: NA; DNA: TGTGCCAGCAGCTTGCCCGGGACAGGGGGTCGGACCCAGTACTTC; CDR3: CASSLPGTGGRTQYF
D: NA; V: TRBV7-6; J: TRBJ2-2; size: NA; DNA: TGTGCCAGCAGCACGGACAGGAACACCGGGGAGCTGTTTTTT; CDR3: CASSTDRNTGELFF
D: NA; V: TRBV7-3; J: TRBJ1-1; size: NA; DNA: TGTGCCAGCAGCTTAGGCAGTGATGCTACTGAAGCTTTCTTT; CDR3: CASSLGSDATEAFF
D: TRBD1; V: TRBV5-1; J: TRBJ1-3; size: once; DNA: TGCGCCAGCAGCTACCGACAGGGCCCTGGAAACACCATATATTTT; CDR3: CASSYRQGPGNTIYF
D: NA; V: TRBV11-2; J: TRBJ1-5; size: NA; DNA: TGTGCCAGCAGCTTAGTTCACTATCAGCCCCAGCATTTT; CDR3: CASSLVHYQPQHF
D: TRBD1; V: TRBV7-9; J: TRBJ1-4; size: NA; DNA: TGTGCCAGCAGCCCCGGGACAGGGCGGAATGAAAAACTGTTTTTT; CDR3: CASSPGTGRNEKLFF
D: NA; V: TRBV29-1; J: TRBJ1-5; size: NA; DNA: TGCAGCGTTGCCACAGGGACCAATCAGCCCCAGCATTTT; CDR3: CSVATGTNQPQHF
D: NA; V: TRBV9; J: TRBJ2-7; size: NA; DNA: TGTGCCAGCAGCGTAGGGTCGGGGGGCGACGAGCAGTACTTC; CDR3: CASSVGSGGDEQYF
D: NA; V: TRBV2; J: TRBJ2-7; size: NA; DNA: TGTGCCAGCAGTGAAGCGCGGGTCATCTCCTACGAGCAGTACTTC; CDR3: CASSEARVISYEQYF